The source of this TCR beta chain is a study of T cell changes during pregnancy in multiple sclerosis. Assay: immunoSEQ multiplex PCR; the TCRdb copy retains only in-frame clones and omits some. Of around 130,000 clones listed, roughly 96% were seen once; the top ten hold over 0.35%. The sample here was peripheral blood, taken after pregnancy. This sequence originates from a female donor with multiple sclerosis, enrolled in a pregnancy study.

The CDR3 sequence: CASSPPWGDGTEAFF. CDR3 in DNA: TGTGCCAGCTCACCACCTTGGGGCGACGGAACTGAAGCTTTCTTT. V gene TRBV18 combines with J gene TRBJ1-1; D possibly corresponds to TRBD1 (5 bases). Trimming took 0 bases from V and 5 from J, leaving 13 bases between them. Per the germline V gene, CDR1 is KGHSH and CDR2 is LQKENI. This CDR3 has 15 amino acids.